Listed below are T cell receptor beta chains from one sample, sequenced in a study of cytomegalovirus exposure and HLA in healthy donors. The protocol was immunoSEQ multiplex PCR, while the TCRdb copy is restricted to in-frame clones and leaves out a portion. This table has around 200,000 clones, roughly four fifths appearing once. Sequenced sample: PBMCs. All receptors derive from a man in his thirties or forties in good health and CMV-seronegative. Each CDR3 is given with its conserved first and last residue. Each record gives: D gene, J gene, clone size, V gene, CDR3 DNA, CDR3 protein. A D gene is named only where the DNA matches it firmly. Where a row states a size, it is once, few, many or the class of an expanded clone; other rows omit it.

D gene: NA
J gene: TRBJ2-7
clone size: once
V gene: TRBV30
CDR3 DNA: TGTGCCTGGAGTAGAATAGCCTTCTCCTACGAGCAGTACTTC
CDR3 protein: CAWSRIAFSYEQYF

D gene: NA
J gene: TRBJ2-1
clone size: NA
V gene: TRBV2
CDR3 DNA: TGTGCCAGCAGCAAAAGGTTGGACTATAATGAGCAGTTCTTC
CDR3 protein: CASSKRLDYNEQFF

D gene: TRBD1
J gene: TRBJ2-5
clone size: few
V gene: TRBV15
CDR3 DNA: TGTGCCACCAGCAGAACACGGACAGGCTCGGAGACCCAGTACTTC
CDR3 protein: CATSRTRTGSETQYF

D gene: NA
J gene: TRBJ2-7
clone size: NA
V gene: TRBV2
CDR3 DNA: TGTGCCAGCAGTGTCGTCGGGGGACGCGACTACGAGCAGTACTTC
CDR3 protein: CASSVVGGRDYEQYF

D gene: TRBD2
J gene: TRBJ2-5
clone size: NA
V gene: TRBV5-1
CDR3 DNA: TGCGCCAGCAGCTTGTTAGCGGGAGGGGAAGAGACCCAGTACTTC
CDR3 protein: CASSLLAGGEETQYF

D gene: TRBD1
J gene: TRBJ1-5
clone size: NA
V gene: TRBV6-1
CDR3 DNA: TGTGCCAGCAGTGCACTCAGGGGGCGCGGTTATCAGCCCCAGCATTTT
CDR3 protein: CASSALRGRGYQPQHF

D gene: NA
J gene: TRBJ2-2
clone size: NA
V gene: TRBV2
CDR3 DNA: TGTGCCAGCAGTCAGGGGAACACCGGGGAGCTGTTTTTT
CDR3 protein: CASSQGNTGELFF

D gene: TRBD1
J gene: TRBJ2-3
clone size: NA
V gene: TRBV7-3
CDR3 DNA: TGTGCCAGCAGCTCCAACCGACAGGGTATAGCAGATACGCAGTATTTT
CDR3 protein: CASSSNRQGIADTQYF

D gene: TRBD1
J gene: TRBJ1-5
clone size: few
V gene: TRBV4-1
CDR3 DNA: TGCGCCAGCAGCCAAGAACCCCCGACAGGGGGCTCCGTCACCAATCAGCCCCAGCATTTT
CDR3 protein: CASSQEPPTGGSVTNQPQHF

D gene: TRBD1
J gene: TRBJ1-5
clone size: NA
V gene: TRBV7-6
CDR3 DNA: TGTGCCAGCAGCCTAGGGACAGGGAGGCGCAATCAGCCCCAGCATTTT
CDR3 protein: CASSLGTGRRNQPQHF

D gene: NA
J gene: TRBJ1-1
clone size: once
V gene: TRBV2
CDR3 DNA: TGTGCCAGCAGTGCTGGACAGTCGAACACTGAAGCTTTCTTT
CDR3 protein: CASSAGQSNTEAFF

D gene: TRBD2
J gene: TRBJ2-3
clone size: NA
V gene: TRBV9
CDR3 DNA: TGTGCCAGCAGCGCCCCCCCTCAGGGAGGGAGGTGGAATTTT
CDR3 protein: CASSAPPQGGRWNF

D gene: NA
J gene: TRBJ2-1
clone size: NA
V gene: TRBV5-4
CDR3 DNA: TGTGCCAGCAGCCGACTTGAGGGAAAAATATACAATGAGCAGTTCTTC
CDR3 protein: CASSRLEGKIYNEQFF

D gene: TRBD1
J gene: TRBJ1-1
clone size: NA
V gene: TRBV29-1
CDR3 DNA: TGCAGCGGGCTGACAGGGTACACTGAAGCTTTCTTT
CDR3 protein: CSGLTGYTEAFF

D gene: NA
J gene: TRBJ2-7
clone size: NA
V gene: TRBV2
CDR3 DNA: TGTGCCAGCAGTGAACGTATAGGGGACTACGAGCAGTACTTC
CDR3 protein: CASSERIGDYEQYF

D gene: TRBD2
J gene: TRBJ2-3
clone size: NA
V gene: TRBV5-1
CDR3 DNA: TGCGCCAGCAGCTTGGAGGGTAGCGGGAAGGCAGATACGCAGTATTTT
CDR3 protein: CASSLEGSGKADTQYF

D gene: NA
J gene: TRBJ2-1
clone size: NA
V gene: TRBV6-4
CDR3 DNA: TGTGCCAGCAGTGACTCCCCTAGCAGTGCGGCTGAGCAGTTCTTC
CDR3 protein: CASSDSPSSAAEQFF

D gene: TRBD1
J gene: TRBJ1-2
clone size: NA
V gene: TRBV5-1
CDR3 DNA: TGCGCCAGCAGCTTGGGTAGTTTACAGGGGGCTGTTGGCTACACCTTC
CDR3 protein: CASSLGSLQGAVGYTF

D gene: TRBD2
J gene: TRBJ2-3
clone size: once
V gene: TRBV28
CDR3 DNA: TGTGCCAGCAGTTCACCAGCGGGAGGCCACGATACGCAGTATTTT
CDR3 protein: CASSSPAGGHDTQYF

D gene: NA
J gene: TRBJ1-5
clone size: NA
V gene: TRBV4-1
CDR3 DNA: TGCGCCAGCAGCCTGGGGGGGGGCAATCAGCCCCAGCATTTT
CDR3 protein: CASSLGGGNQPQHF

D gene: TRBD1
J gene: TRBJ1-6
clone size: once
V gene: TRBV7-2
CDR3 DNA: TGTGCCAGCAGCCCCGTCAGGACAGGGGGCTGGAATTCACCCCTCCACTTT
CDR3 protein: CASSPVRTGGWNSPLHF

D gene: NA
J gene: TRBJ2-1
clone size: NA
V gene: TRBV28
CDR3 DNA: TGTGCCAGCAGTTTACTCAGATACAATGAGCAGTTCTTC
CDR3 protein: CASSLLRYNEQFF

D gene: NA
J gene: TRBJ2-7
clone size: NA
V gene: TRBV19
CDR3 DNA: TGTGCCAGTAGTATTAATCAGCGGCCGCGCAACGAGCAGTACTTC
CDR3 protein: CASSINQRPRNEQYF

D gene: NA
J gene: TRBJ1-5
clone size: once
V gene: TRBV7-8
CDR3 DNA: TGTGCCAGCAGCTTAGGCAGGGAAATAAAGTTT
CDR3 protein: CASSLGREIKF

D gene: TRBD1
J gene: TRBJ1-2
clone size: few
V gene: TRBV14
CDR3 DNA: TGTGCCAGCAGCGGAAAGGGACAGGTCTATGGCTACACCTTC
CDR3 protein: CASSGKGQVYGYTF

D gene: NA
J gene: TRBJ1-1
clone size: few
V gene: TRBV10-3
CDR3 DNA: TGTGCCATCAGTGAGGGGGCGGAAGCTTTCTTT
CDR3 protein: CAISEGAEAFF

D gene: NA
J gene: TRBJ2-1
clone size: NA
V gene: TRBV7-2
CDR3 DNA: TGTGCCAGCAGCTTATGGGCTAGCCGGGGGAATGAGCAGTTCTTC
CDR3 protein: CASSLWASRGNEQFF

D gene: NA
J gene: TRBJ1-1
clone size: NA
V gene: TRBV6-1
CDR3 DNA: TGTGCCAGCAGTGATCCAGGGCTTTACAGGGCGGAAGCTTTCTTT
CDR3 protein: CASSDPGLYRAEAFF

D gene: TRBD1
J gene: TRBJ2-3
clone size: NA
V gene: TRBV9
CDR3 DNA: TGTGCCAGCAGCGTAGAGGGCAGGGGGCGATCGGATACGCAGTATTTT
CDR3 protein: CASSVEGRGRSDTQYF

D gene: NA
J gene: TRBJ1-5
clone size: NA
V gene: TRBV2
CDR3 DNA: TGTGCCAGCACGGCGGTGGCGGGTAGCAATCAGCCCCAGCATTTT
CDR3 protein: CASTAVAGSNQPQHF

D gene: NA
J gene: TRBJ2-3
clone size: NA
V gene: TRBV11-2
CDR3 DNA: TGTGCCAGCACCGTGACAACAGATACGCAGTATTTT
CDR3 protein: CASTVTTDTQYF

D gene: NA
J gene: TRBJ1-2
clone size: NA
V gene: TRBV5-1
CDR3 DNA: TGCGCCAGCAGCTTTGCGGGAGGGGGATATGGCTACACCTTC
CDR3 protein: CASSFAGGGYGYTF

D gene: NA
J gene: TRBJ2-5
clone size: NA
V gene: TRBV11-2
CDR3 DNA: TGTGCCAGCAGCCAGGGGTACCAAGAGACCCAGTACTTC
CDR3 protein: CASSQGYQETQYF

D gene: TRBD1
J gene: TRBJ2-6
clone size: NA
V gene: TRBV9
CDR3 DNA: TGTGCCAGCAGCGCGGACAGGGTACTGCTCCTCTCTGGGGCCAACGTCCTGACTTTC
CDR3 protein: CASSADRVLLLSGANVLTF

D gene: NA
J gene: TRBJ2-1
clone size: NA
V gene: TRBV5-1
CDR3 DNA: TGCGCCAGCAGCTCAAGGGACTTCTACAATGAGCAGTTCTTC
CDR3 protein: CASSSRDFYNEQFF

D gene: NA
J gene: TRBJ2-2
clone size: NA
V gene: TRBV5-1
CDR3 DNA: TGCGCCAGCAGCTTCTCAGGGTACACCGGGGAGCTGTTTTTT
CDR3 protein: CASSFSGYTGELFF

D gene: TRBD2
J gene: TRBJ2-5
clone size: NA
V gene: TRBV25-1
CDR3 DNA: TGTGCCAGCAGTGAGGTAGCGGGAGGGCCCAAAGAGACCCAGTACTTC
CDR3 protein: CASSEVAGGPKETQYF

D gene: TRBD2
J gene: TRBJ2-3
clone size: NA
V gene: TRBV12-5
CDR3 DNA: TGTGCTAGTGGTTTGATCCTGAGCGGGAGAATAGATACGCAGTATTTT
CDR3 protein: CASGLILSGRIDTQYF

D gene: NA
J gene: TRBJ1-1
clone size: NA
V gene: TRBV6-1
CDR3 DNA: TGTGCCAGCAGTGAAGCGTTAGGGAGGAACACTGAAGCTCTCTTT
CDR3 protein: CASSEALGRNTEALF

D gene: NA
J gene: TRBJ2-1
clone size: NA
V gene: TRBV7-6
CDR3 DNA: TGTGCCAGCAGCTTACTGGAGAGCTCCTACAATGAGCAGTTCTTC
CDR3 protein: CASSLLESSYNEQFF

D gene: TRBD2
J gene: TRBJ2-1
clone size: NA
V gene: TRBV7-9
CDR3 DNA: TGTGCCAGCAGCCAGACTAGCGGGAGCCCACCACGAGCGCAGTTCTTC
CDR3 protein: CASSQTSGSPPRAQFF

D gene: TRBD2
J gene: TRBJ2-1
clone size: NA
V gene: TRBV5-1
CDR3 DNA: TGCGCCAGCAGGGCGACTAGCGGCTACAATGAGCAGTTCTTC
CDR3 protein: CASRATSGYNEQFF

D gene: TRBD1
J gene: TRBJ2-5
clone size: NA
V gene: TRBV7-7
CDR3 DNA: TGTGCCAGCAGCTTAGCGCTAGCAGGGGGCATGGGAGGAGGAGAGACCCAGTACTTC
CDR3 protein: CASSLALAGGMGGGETQYF

D gene: TRBD2
J gene: TRBJ2-7
clone size: NA
V gene: TRBV9
CDR3 DNA: TGTGCCAGCAGCTCGAGTACTAGCGGGTTCGAGCAGTACTTC
CDR3 protein: CASSSSTSGFEQYF

D gene: NA
J gene: TRBJ2-3
clone size: few
V gene: TRBV9
CDR3 DNA: TGTGCCAGCAGCGTAGAGCCCGGCACAGATACGCAGTATTTT
CDR3 protein: CASSVEPGTDTQYF

D gene: NA
J gene: TRBJ2-1
clone size: NA
V gene: TRBV5-4
CDR3 DNA: NA
CDR3 protein: CASSFGPGNNEQFF

D gene: TRBD1
J gene: TRBJ1-4
clone size: NA
V gene: TRBV4-1
CDR3 DNA: TGCGCCAGCAGCCACAGACAGGGCCCGATTGCAACTAATGAAAAACTGTTTTTT
CDR3 protein: CASSHRQGPIATNEKLFF

D gene: TRBD1
J gene: TRBJ2-2
clone size: NA
V gene: TRBV7-9
CDR3 DNA: TGTGCCAGCAGCCGTGGGACAGGCAACACCGGGGAGCTGTTTTTT
CDR3 protein: CASSRGTGNTGELFF

D gene: TRBD1
J gene: TRBJ1-5
clone size: NA
V gene: TRBV18
CDR3 DNA: TGTGCCAGCTCACCCAACAGGGGGCACTCGCCCCAGCATTTT
CDR3 protein: CASSPNRGHSPQHF

D gene: TRBD2
J gene: TRBJ2-1
clone size: NA
V gene: TRBV7-9
CDR3 DNA: TGTGCCAGCAGCTTAAGACTAGCGGGAGGGTACAATGAGCAGTTCTTC
CDR3 protein: CASSLRLAGGYNEQFF

D gene: NA
J gene: TRBJ2-5
clone size: NA
V gene: TRBV11-2
CDR3 DNA: TGTGCCAGCAGCTTAGGGGCGGGACGCCAAGAGACCCAGTACTTC
CDR3 protein: CASSLGAGRQETQYF

D gene: TRBD1
J gene: TRBJ1-2
clone size: few
V gene: TRBV5-1
CDR3 DNA: TGCGCCAGCAGCTTGGCGGGGGACAGGGTAGATTATGGCTACACCTTC
CDR3 protein: CASSLAGDRVDYGYTF

D gene: NA
J gene: TRBJ2-7
clone size: few
V gene: TRBV30
CDR3 DNA: TGTGCCTGGAGTGTTACAGGGATCCTGCCTGAGCAGTACTTC
CDR3 protein: CAWSVTGILPEQYF

D gene: TRBD2
J gene: TRBJ2-1
clone size: NA
V gene: TRBV4-1
CDR3 DNA: TGCGCCAGCAGAGTCCTAGCGGGAGGTAATGAGCAGTTCTTC
CDR3 protein: CASRVLAGGNEQFF

D gene: NA
J gene: TRBJ1-2
clone size: NA
V gene: TRBV30
CDR3 DNA: TGTGCCTGGAGTGTACATATCTATGGCTACACCTTC
CDR3 protein: CAWSVHIYGYTF

D gene: NA
J gene: TRBJ1-1
clone size: NA
V gene: TRBV18
CDR3 DNA: TGTGCCAGCTCAAGATCACAGGGTGAAGCTTTCTTT
CDR3 protein: CASSRSQGEAFF

D gene: TRBD1
J gene: TRBJ1-2
clone size: NA
V gene: TRBV12-5
CDR3 DNA: TGTGCTAGTGGTGACGGGGACAGGGGATTATCGGATGGCTACACCTTC
CDR3 protein: CASGDGDRGLSDGYTF